This TCR beta chain emerged from a study of T cells in Graves' hyperthyroidism and ophthalmopathy. This clonotype was found many times. It was RNA transcripts that yielded the amplified TCR beta CDR3 regions. The HTBI primer set was used in a first-round RT-PCR of the TCR CDR3. TCRdb re-called the multiplex PCR reads with MiXCR, one entry per CDR3 protein. The sample lists about 840,000 distinct CDR3 sequences, roughly 37% occurring once. V was clipped by 5 bases and J by 0 bases, with 19 bases between them. CDR1 and CDR2 (germline): MGHDK, SYGVNS. The CDR3 extends over 18 amino acids. A patient was excluded if there was uncontrolled infection, other autoimmune disease, pregnancy or lactation. Diagnosing involved the use of clinical symptoms, serum thyroxine and TRAb, thyroid ultrasound and orbital computed tomography.

The sequenced material came from blood. The V and J genes are TRBV25-1 and TRBJ2-2, with a tentative D call TRBD1 (5 bases). This TCR was recovered from a man younger than 30 with Graves' hyperthyroidism. The CDR3 is CASSMYISDTSNTGELFF. The CDR3 DNA is TGTGCCAGCAGTATGTACATTTCGGACACCTCGAACACCGGGGAGCTGTTTTTT.